This TCR beta chain originates from a study of blood T cell repertoires in COVID-19. Across the whole study: Some COVID-19 samples were acute and others convalescent; all came from the United States, Italy and Spain. T cells, B-cell-depleted T cells, or PBMCs provided the cDNA or gDNA that served as material.

As originally analysed: Reference gene primer amplification gave nucleated cell count estimates. Assay: immunoSEQ multiplex PCR; the TCRdb copy retains only in-frame clones and omits some. For V, J and clone size, that table is used; D and trimming come from the DNA. The table records about 55,000 clones, 86% of them present only once. The sequence was collected from a man aged 80 or over with acute or convalescent COVID-19. Sample: peripheral blood.

Here the CDR3 reads CASSRGGRSYNEQFF. CDR3 DNA sequence: TGTGCCAGCAGTCGGGGGGGACGCTCCTACAATGAGCAGTTCTTC. V is TRBV6-5 and J is TRBJ2-1, with 8 bases identical to TRBD2. Germline CDR1 MNHEY, CDR2 SVGAGI. The CDR3 loop spans 15 amino acids. Trimming at V came to 5 bases and at J to 0 bases, leaving 3 bases not matched to a gene.